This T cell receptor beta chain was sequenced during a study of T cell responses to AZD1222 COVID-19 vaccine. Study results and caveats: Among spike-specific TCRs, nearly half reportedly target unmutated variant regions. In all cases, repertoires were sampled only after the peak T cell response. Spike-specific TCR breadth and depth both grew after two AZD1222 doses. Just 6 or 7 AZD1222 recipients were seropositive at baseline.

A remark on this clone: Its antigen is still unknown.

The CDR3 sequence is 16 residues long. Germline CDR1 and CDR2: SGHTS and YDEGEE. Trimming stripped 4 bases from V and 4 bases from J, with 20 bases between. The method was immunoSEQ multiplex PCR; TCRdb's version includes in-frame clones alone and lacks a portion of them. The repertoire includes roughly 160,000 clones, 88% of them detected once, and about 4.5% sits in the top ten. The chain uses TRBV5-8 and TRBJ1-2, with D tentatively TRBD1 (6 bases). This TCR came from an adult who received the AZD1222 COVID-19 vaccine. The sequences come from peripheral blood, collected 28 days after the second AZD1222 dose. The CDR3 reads CASSTMPVQGGYGYTF. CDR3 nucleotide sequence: TGTGCCAGCAGCACAATGCCGGTACAGGGAGGCTATGGCTACACCTTC.